This entry is about one TCR beta chain. What it recognizes is unknown. This specimen belongs to a study of T cells after yellow fever vaccination. Template switching by 5'RACE produced TCR cDNA, adding a universal primer site and UMIs. TCRdb called the 5' RACE reads again in MiXCR, with one record for every CDR3 protein. Of 150,000 to 200,000 distinct CDR3 sequences listed, 11% are singletons. Trimming stripped 2 bases from V and 7 bases from J, with 9 bases between. The CDR3 runs to 13 residues. CDR1 is DFQATT, CDR2 SNEGSKA, per germline (reference sequence). Findings and limits, study-wide: The booster saw the reappearance of most primary-vaccination clones (96% CD4, almost 90% CD8). The secondary response peaked faster, at day 5 versus 15, but was weaker. Clonotypes appearing in both CD4 and CD8 compartments existed, and their share was small.

J is TRBJ1-6 and V is TRBV20-1; D gene ambiguous. This TCR was sampled from a young man who received the YFV17D yellow fever vaccine. The material was CD8+ T cells sorted from PBMCs, obtained 15 days after the yellow fever booster vaccination. CDR3 loop: CSARRRTNSPLHF. The CDR3, as DNA: TGCAGTGCTAGACGACGGACCAATTCACCCCTCCACTTT.